The T cell receptor beta chain under discussion was sequenced for a study of vaccination effects on CD4 cells after COVID-19. Study results and limitations: Only 1 of 255 vaccine-induced clones from healthy vaccinees cross-reacted with common cold coronaviruses. There were few convalescent patients in the study and no early post-infection timepoints. Infection- and vaccine-induced clones contracted markedly late after vaccination.

The CDR3 totals 21 residues. V gave up 4 bases and J gave up 0 bases, with 31 bases separating them. CDR1 is SGHRS and CDR2 is YFSETQ in the germline V gene. The ViraFEST assay expanded antigen-specific CD4+ T cells with viral peptide pools before sequencing. At the end of roughly ten days of culture, CD4+ T cells were isolated. Having tested negative for nucleocapsid antibodies, the vaccine recipients showed no prior SARS-CoV-2 infection. Cultures of about 2 million PBMC per well contained roughly 9.4 IU/ml IL-2 plus 10 ug/ml peptides. In this sample, this clone turned up a few times. Its antigen is undetermined. The method was immunoSEQ multiplex PCR; TCRdb's version includes in-frame clones alone and lacks a portion of them. There are tens of thousands of clones in the sample; 65% to 85% occur only once, and over 2.5% lies in the top ten.

The sample in question was CD4+ T cells from PBMCs cultured with HCoV-NL63 spike peptides, obtained before COVID-19 vaccination. The receptor comes from a human donor who received a COVID-19 vaccine. This chain uses TRBV5-1 with TRBJ1-2; perhaps TRBD1 as D (6 bases). The chain's CDR3 is CASSNMGLDSLLTATNYGYTF. The CDR3 DNA reads TGCGCCAGCAGCAATATGGGCTTGGACAGCTTACTCACGGCTACTAACTATGGCTACACCTTC.